Shown below are 22 T cell receptor beta chains from a single sample sequenced in a study of blood T cell repertoires in COVID-19. The method was immunoSEQ multiplex PCR; TCRdb's version includes in-frame clones alone and lacks a portion of them. The sample lists 150,000 to 200,000 clones; 85% to 90% were seen once. Sample: peripheral blood. The receptors here all came from a woman between 70 and 85 years old with acute or convalescent COVID-19.

The rearrangement uses TRBV6-5 and TRBJ2-7, with 8 bases fitting TRBD1. CDR1 MNHEY and CDR2 SVGAGI come from the germline V gene. CDR3 size: 14 residues. Germline trimming cut 9 bases from V and 6 bases from J; bases unmatched to any gene: 13. CDR3 DNA: TGTGCCAGGAGGAATCTGGACAGGGTGCCCGAGCAGTACTTC. Translating gives CARRNLDRVPEQYF.

This clone was recorded only once. V is TRBV20-1 and J is TRBJ1-3; D unresolved. Trimming stripped 3 bases from V and 3 bases from J, with 9 bases between. CDR3 size: 13 residues. Looked up from germline, CDR1 is DFQATT and CDR2 is SNEGSKA (reference sequence). The CDR3 region is CSASSRIGNTIYF. The CDR3 bases are TGCAGTGCTAGTTCCAGAATTGGAAACACCATATATTTT.

V gene TRBV5-4 combines with J gene TRBJ2-7; 12 bases agree with TRBD2. This CDR3 comprises 17 residues. The junction had 8 bases not matched to a gene; V was cut back by 4 bases and J by 0 bases. Germline loops: CDR1 SGHNT, CDR2 YYREEE (reference sequence). CDR3 region: CASSGPGLAGASYEQYF. DNA for the CDR3: TGTGCCAGCAGCGGACCGGGACTAGCGGGTGCCTCCTACGAGCAGTACTTC.

Here the CDR3 reads CASSGQGYLNTEAFF. The DNA of the CDR3 is TGTGCCAGCAGTGGGCAGGGATATTTGAACACTGAAGCTTTCTTT. V gene TRBV28 combines with J gene TRBJ1-1; perhaps TRBD1 as D (5 bases). Germline V lookup: CDR1 MDHEN, CDR2 SYDVKM. V lost 5 bases, J lost 0 bases, and 13 bases lay in between. This CDR3 region has 15 residues.

This chain joins TRBV5-1 and TRBJ1-1; 8 bases fit TRBD1. Trimming cost V 4 bases and J 4 bases; bases outside gene matches: 6. Germline CDR1 and CDR2: SGHRS and YFSETQ. The CDR3 has 14 residues. The CDR3 is CASSGQGGGTEAFF. CDR3 DNA: TGCGCCAGCAGCGGACAGGGCGGGGGCACTGAAGCTTTCTTT.

This chain links TRBV18 with TRBJ2-5; D is uncertain. Trimming stripped 2 bases from V and 5 bases from J, with 6 bases between. Germline values: CDR1 KGHSH, CDR2 LQKENI. This CDR3 is built from 12 residues. In DNA, the CDR3 is TGTGCCAGCTCACCAGACACGGAGACCCAGTACTTC. Residues: CASSPDTETQYF.

In its sample, this clone was seen once. This chain uses TRBV10-3 with TRBJ2-7; 7 positions agree with TRBD2. V was clipped by 6 bases and J by 3 bases; unmatched bases: 5. The CDR3 consists of 13 residues. In germline, CDR1 is ENHRY, CDR2 SYGVKD. Written as DNA, the CDR3 is TGTGCCATCAGGGGAGGGACTATCTACGAGCAGTACTTC. Translation: CAIRGGTIYEQYF.

The J gene is TRBJ1-3, the V gene TRBV15; no clear D gene. The ends were cut back, 0 bases at V and 2 bases at J, with 5 bases in the middle. CDR3 length: 14 amino acids. CDR1 LNHNV and CDR2 YYDKDF come from the germline V gene (reference sequence). This chain's CDR3 is CATSRDLPGNTIYF. The CDR3 DNA follows: TGTGCCACCAGCAGAGACCTCCCTGGAAACACCATATATTTT. The full variable domain, in which reference TRBV15 and TRBJ1-3 provide the parts outside the CDR3, is DAMVIQNPRYQVTQFGKPVTLSCSQTLNHNVMYWYQQKSSQAPKLLFHYYDKDFNNEADTPDNFQSRRPNTSFCFLDIRSPGLGDTAMYLCATSRDLPGNTIYFGEGSWLTVV.

The J gene is TRBJ1-5, the V gene TRBV11-2; D remains unclear. Germline-derived CDR1 and CDR2 are SGHAT and FQNNGV. V dropped 2 bases and J dropped 1 base, with 9 bases sitting between them. The CDR3 totals 15 residues. CDR3 in amino acids: CASSLTGLSNQPQHF. The CDR3 DNA reads TGTGCCAGCAGCTTAACCGGGTTAAGCAATCAGCCCCAGCATTTT.

This clone was seen just once. One end of the junction is discordant with germline, which a read error may explain. The chain has TRBV10-1 and TRBJ1-2, with D perhaps TRBD1 (6 bases). The CDR3 has 13 residues. The germline CDR1 and CDR2 sequences are WNHNN and SYGVQD (reference sequence). The CDR3, as DNA: TGCGCCAGCAGTGAGTCTATGGACAGAGATAGATCGTTC. It yields the protein CASSESMDRDRSF.

This chain joins TRBV5-6 and TRBJ2-7; TRBD2 aligns across 7 bases. CDR1 SGHDT and CDR2 YYEEEE come from the germline V gene. V shed 4 bases and J 4 bases; nucleotides not matched to a gene: 14. There are 16 residues in the CDR3. CDR3 bases: TGTGCCAGCAGCCCACCGGCGCGGGGGTATGAATACGAGCAGTACTTC. The encoded protein is CASSPPARGYEYEQYF.

About this clone itself: Other DNA variants within this sample encode the same CDR3. V gene TRBV5-1 combines with J gene TRBJ2-3, with D perhaps TRBD2 (7 bases). V was shortened by 3 bases and J by 1 base, with 12 bases between the two germline ends. CDR1 and CDR2 (germline): SGHRS, YFSETQ. The CDR3 extends over 15 amino acids. The CDR3 DNA reads as TGCGCCAGCAGCTCTGGGGGGGCGGGCACAGATACGCAGTATTTT. It translates to CASSSGGAGTDTQYF.

About this clone itself: Other nucleotide sequences in the sample specify the same CDR3. The chain has TRBV7-2 and TRBJ2-7; D unresolved. Germline V gives CDR1 SGHTA, CDR2 FQGNSA. Trimming removed 5 bases from V and 2 bases from J, with 10 bases in between. The CDR3 totals 13 residues. The DNA for the CDR3 is TGTGCCAGCAGCCTACCAGGTACCTACGAGCAGTACTTC. Amino acids: CASSLPGTYEQYF.

The gene calls are TRBV5-8 and TRBJ1-5, with 11 bases fitting TRBD1. The CDR3 loop spans 16 amino acids. V was pared by 4 bases and J by 7 bases, with 10 bases of the junction left unmatched. Looked up from germline, CDR1 is SGHTS and CDR2 is YDEGEE. CDR3 coding DNA: TGTGCCAGCAGCCCGCGGGACAGGGGGGTAGGCCAGCCCCAGCATTTT. Protein: CASSPRDRGVGQPQHF.

The chain uses TRBV6-1 and TRBJ1-2; D is undetermined. V was cut by 2 bases and J by 8 bases, with 12 bases left in between. CDR3 length equals 13 residues. CDR1 is MNHNS, CDR2 SASEGT, per germline. This chain's CDR3 is CASSENGEWGYTF. In DNA form, the CDR3 reads TGTGCCAGCAGTGAAAACGGTGAATGGGGCTACACCTTC.

V gene TRBV5-6 combines with J gene TRBJ1-2, with a tentative D call TRBD1 (5 bases). There are 15 residues in the CDR3. Trimming took off 0 bases at V and 0 bases at J, with 9 bases between the two ends. CDR1 is SGHDT, CDR2 YYEEEE, per germline. CDR3 amino acids: CASSLGAGPNYGYTF. The CDR3 DNA follows: TGTGCCAGCAGCTTGGGGGCAGGGCCTAACTATGGCTACACCTTC.

The chain combines TRBV19 with TRBJ2-1, with D possibly matching TRBD2 (6 bases). Between the trimmed V and J ends, which lost 8 bases and 4 bases, there was a span of 9 bases. CDR1 LNHDA and CDR2 SQIVND come from the germline V gene (reference sequence). The CDR3 runs 12 residues. DNA for the CDR3: TGTGCCAGTGGCGGGATTTACAATGAGCAGTTCTTC. Protein sequence: CASGGIYNEQFF.

The chain's CDR3 is CASTPGGPLAKNIQYF. As DNA, the CDR3 is TGTGCCAGCACCCCCGGGGGGCCTCTAGCCAAAAACATTCAGTACTTC. This chain connects TRBV28 to TRBJ2-4; possibly TRBD2 for D (7 bases). The CDR3 loop spans 16 amino acids. The V end was cut by 7 bases, the J end by 0 bases, with 16 bases between. The germline V gene encodes CDR1 MDHEN and CDR2 SYDVKM.

The chain couples TRBV6-5 to TRBJ1-4; unclear D gene. V was shortened by 6 bases and J by 11 bases, with 16 bases between the two germline ends. The V gene's germline CDR1 is MNHEY and CDR2 SVGAGI. This CDR3 has 13 amino acids. The CDR3, as DNA: TGTGCCAGCAGCCAGTTATCCGTGAGGAAACTGTTTTTT. Residues: CASSQLSVRKLFF.

This chain links TRBV19 with TRBJ2-1, with 11 bases matching TRBD2. CDR1 and CDR2 from the germline V gene are LNHDA and SQIVND (reference sequence). With 4 bases clipped from V and 6 bases from J, the junction kept 11 bases outside the gene matches. This CDR3 is 17 amino acids long. The CDR3 is CASSTGTSGLVGNEQFF. CDR3 DNA: TGTGCCAGTAGTACCGGGACTAGCGGACTAGTGGGCAATGAGCAGTTCTTC.

The chain employs TRBV10-1 and TRBJ2-1, with D tentatively TRBD1 (5 bases). Germline V gene sequence: CDR1 WNHNN, CDR2 SYGVQD (reference sequence). This CDR3 is built from 13 residues. The ends were cut back, 3 bases at V and 8 bases at J, with 11 bases in the middle. This CDR3 is CASSESGMHEQFF. CDR3 nucleotides: TGCGCCAGCAGTGAATCAGGGATGCATGAGCAGTTCTTC.

This clone was seen a handful of times. The rearrangement links TRBV19 to TRBJ2-2; 7 nucleotides align to TRBD1. This CDR3 comprises 15 residues. CDR1 and CDR2 (germline): LNHDA, SQIVND (reference sequence). Trimming cost V 7 bases and J 0 bases; bases outside gene matches: 5. In DNA form, the CDR3 reads TGTGCCAGTAAAACCGGGACAGCGAACACCGGGGAGCTGTTTTTT. Translating gives CASKTGTANTGELFF.